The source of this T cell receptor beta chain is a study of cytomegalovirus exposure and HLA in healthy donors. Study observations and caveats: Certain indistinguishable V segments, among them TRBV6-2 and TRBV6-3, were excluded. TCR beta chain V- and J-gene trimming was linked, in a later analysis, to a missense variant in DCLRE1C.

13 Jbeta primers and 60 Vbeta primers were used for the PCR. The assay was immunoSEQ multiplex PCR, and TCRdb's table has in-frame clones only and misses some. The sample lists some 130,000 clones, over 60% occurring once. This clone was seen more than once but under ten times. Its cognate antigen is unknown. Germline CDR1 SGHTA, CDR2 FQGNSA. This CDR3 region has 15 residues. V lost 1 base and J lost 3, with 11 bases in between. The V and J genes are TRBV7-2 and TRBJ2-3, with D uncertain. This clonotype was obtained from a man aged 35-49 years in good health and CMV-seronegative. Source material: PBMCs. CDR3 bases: TGTGCCAGCAGCTTAGTCCCGCAGGTAACAGATACGCAGTATTTT. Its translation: CASSLVPQVTDTQYF.